These 20 T cell receptor beta chains originate from one sample sequenced in a study of shared clonotypes between healthy human individuals. Generated by immunoSEQ multiplex PCR, the TCRdb table keeps only in-frame clones and is missing some. The data show approximately 2,000,000 clones, just over 90% seen once. Naive CD8 isolation took CD45RO-negative cells positively selected for CCR7 and excluded terminally differentiated effector memory CD45RA+ cells. The sequenced sample consisted of naive CD8+ T cells from PBMCs. The receptors were sampled from a man aged 18 to 30 in good health. Some clones in this sample may be carry-over from other donors' samples.

The chain combines TRBV30 with TRBJ2-2; TRBD2 matches 7 bases. CDR3 size: 15 residues. Germline values: CDR1 GTSNPN, CDR2 SVGIG (reference sequence). V trimming: 1 base; J trimming: 5 bases; junction bases outside the gene matches: 7. The DNA of the CDR3 is TGTGCCTGGAGTGGGGCGCGGGAGCTGACCGGGGAGCTGTTTTTT. Protein: CAWSGARELTGELFF.

The chain has TRBV27 and TRBJ2-1; D call uncertain. V was cut by 7 bases and J by 2 bases, with 12 bases left in between. This CDR3 is 14 amino acids long. Per germline, CDR1 MNHEY and CDR2 SMNVEV (reference sequence). This CDR3 is CASMVGWPYNEQFF. As DNA, the CDR3 is TGTGCCAGCATGGTCGGATGGCCCTACAATGAGCAGTTCTTC.

This chain links TRBV28 with TRBJ2-7, with 8 bases that match TRBD2. Trimming cost V 10 bases and J 3 bases; bases outside gene matches: 11. The CDR3 loop spans 14 amino acids. CDR1 and CDR2 (germline): MDHEN, SYDVKM. The CDR3 spells CATLTNSGIYEQYF. The DNA of the CDR3 is TGTGCCACCCTAACTAATAGCGGGATCTACGAGCAGTACTTC.

The V call is TRBV5-6, the J call TRBJ2-1; 9 nucleotides match TRBD2. The ends lost 4 bases at V and 4 bases at J; junction bases unmatched: 6. The CDR3 sequence is 15 residues long. Germline V gene sequence: CDR1 SGHDT, CDR2 YYEEEE. The CDR3 here is CASSHRLAAYNEQFF. The CDR3 region has the DNA TGTGCCAGCAGCCACAGACTAGCGGCATACAATGAGCAGTTCTTC.

The rearrangement links TRBV5-8 to TRBJ2-3, with D maybe TRBD2 (6 bases). CDR1 and CDR2 from the germline V gene are SGHTS and YDEGEE. The V and J ends lost 0 bases and 2 bases respectively, with 7 bases between them. The CDR3 sequence is 14 residues long. CDR3 sequence reads: CASSLGGNTDTQYF. The CDR3 DNA follows: TGTGCCAGCAGCTTGGGCGGGAACACAGATACGCAGTATTTT.

V gene TRBV15 combines with J gene TRBJ2-1; D unclear. This CDR3 contains 12 residues. The V end lost 1 base, the J end lost 7 bases, and 5 bases lay between the germline ends. The germline V gene encodes CDR1 LNHNV and CDR2 YYDKDF (reference sequence). CDR3 sequence: CATSRGGNEQFF. Here the CDR3 DNA reads TGTGCCACCAGCAGAGGAGGAAATGAGCAGTTCTTC.

V usage is TRBV5-6 and J usage is TRBJ2-3, with 9 bases matching TRBD2. Germline-derived CDR1 and CDR2 are SGHDT and YYEEEE. After removal of 1 base from V and 5 bases from J, the junction contained 14 bases not matched to a gene. The CDR3 extends over 18 amino acids. CDR3 coding DNA: TGTGCCAGCAGCTTGTGGTTTGGGACTAGCTCTAGCGGAGATACGCAGTATTTT. This codes for CASSLWFGTSSSGDTQYF.

V and J are TRBV27 and TRBJ2-2; possible D gene TRBD1, 5 bases. Germline CDR1 reads MNHEY; CDR2 reads SMNVEV (reference sequence). The CDR3 extends over 13 amino acids. The V end was cut by 3 bases, the J end by 7 bases, with 9 bases between. In DNA, the CDR3 is TGTGCCAGCAGTTTTTTAGGGGTCGGGGAGCTGTTTTTT. As protein: CASSFLGVGELFF.

The chain has TRBV9 and TRBJ2-5, with 12 bases identical to TRBD2. Germline V gene lookup returns CDR1 SGDLS and CDR2 YYNGEE. The CDR3 has 16 residues. Trimming cost V 0 bases and J 5 bases; bases outside gene matches: 5. In nucleotides, the CDR3 is TGTGCCAGCAGCGTAGAGACTAGCGGGAGTTTGGAGACCCAGTACTTC. Its translation: CASSVETSGSLETQYF.

The rearrangement uses TRBV12-1 and TRBJ2-2. TRBV12-1 is flagged as a pseudogene. The CDR3 loop spans 19 amino acids. The CDR3 bases are TGTGCCAGCAGCTTTGCAGTTTTGGGTCCGTCCAAGGGAACCGGGGAGCTGTTTTTT. It codes for CASSFAVLGPSKGTGELFF.

The chain joins TRBV15 to TRBJ2-7, with unresolved D. V lost 1 base, J lost 7 bases, and 11 bases lay in between. Germline V lookup: CDR1 LNHNV, CDR2 YYDKDF (reference sequence). The length of the CDR3 is 13 residues. As DNA, the CDR3 is TGTGCCACCAGCAGAGCCCTCGGGCGGGAGCAGTACTTC. Encoded protein: CATSRALGREQYF.

CDR3 protein: CASSPPGTGTTEQFF. The CDR3 DNA is TGTGCCAGCAGCCCCCCCGGGACAGGGACTACTGAGCAGTTCTTC. The J gene is TRBJ2-1, the V gene TRBV9; TRBD1 matches at 9 bases. In germline, CDR1 is SGDLS, CDR2 YYNGEE. The V and J ends lost 4 bases and 9 bases, in that order; junction bases with no gene match: 11. The CDR3 loop spans 15 amino acids.

The V gene is TRBV9, the J gene TRBJ2-1; 10 positions agree with TRBD2. Losses at the gene ends were 3 bases for V and 8 bases for J; bases not matched to a gene: 11. This CDR3 contains 16 residues. The germline V gene has CDR1 SGDLS and CDR2 YYNGEE. For the CDR3, the DNA is TGTGCCAGCAGCGCCGCGGGAAGCGGGAGGGCCTATGAGCAGTTCTTC. Its translation: CASSAAGSGRAYEQFF.

This chain uses TRBV21-1 with TRBJ2-1; the table's D gene call, TRBD2, was not cross checked with the DNA. TRBV21-1 has pseudogene status. The CDR3 sequence is 17 residues long. CDR3 nucleotides: TGTGCCAGCAGCATAGGGACTAGCGGGACCCTTTACAATGAGCAGTTCTTC. This translates into CASSIGTSGTLYNEQFF.

With regard to this clone: Other DNA sequences in the sample encode the same CDR3. The chain recombines TRBV28 with TRBJ2-4; D may match TRBD1 or TRBD2 (5 bases each). Germline V gives CDR1 MDHEN, CDR2 SYDVKM. The CDR3 spans 14 residues. Trimming pared 3 bases from V and 0 bases from J, leaving 6 bases between. The CDR3 protein is CASSLGVAKNIQYF. The DNA of the CDR3 is TGTGCCAGCAGTTTGGGGGTAGCCAAAAACATTCAGTACTTC. The whole variable domain, filled in from reference TRBV28 and TRBJ2-4, reads DVKVTQSSRYLVKRTGEKVFLECVQDMDHENMFWYRQDPGLGLRLIYFSYDVKMKEKGDIPEGYSVSREKKERFSLILESASTNQTSMYLCASSLGVAKNIQYFGAGTRLSVL.

The V gene is TRBV13, the J gene TRBJ2-7; 8 nucleotides match TRBD1. The CDR3 covers 13 residues. The V gene end was trimmed by 3 bases and the J gene end by 7 bases; junction bases not matched to a gene: 5. Germline V gives CDR1 PRHDT, CDR2 FYEKMQ (reference sequence). In DNA form, the CDR3 reads TGTGCCAGCAGCTTTGACAGGGGTCCAGAGCAGTACTTC. Translation: CASSFDRGPEQYF.

The chain employs TRBV7-8 and TRBJ2-3; no definite D call. V was pared by 0 bases and J by 0 bases, with 10 bases between. Germline assignment: CDR1 SGHVS and CDR2 FQNEAQ. The CDR3 totals 16 residues. In DNA form, the CDR3 reads TGTGCCAGCAGCTTAGCAGGCTCTCACAGCACAGATACGCAGTATTTT. This codes for CASSLAGSHSTDTQYF.

This chain links TRBV13 with TRBJ2-1, with D perhaps TRBD2 (6 bases). V was shortened by 3 bases and J by 7 bases, with 10 bases between the two germline ends. Germline V gives CDR1 PRHDT, CDR2 FYEKMQ (reference sequence). There are 13 residues in the CDR3. This CDR3 is CASSLRDSNEQFF. The CDR3 DNA is TGTGCCAGCAGCTTGAGGGACTCTAATGAGCAGTTCTTC.

The J gene is TRBJ1-5, the V gene TRBV19; no clear D. Germline CDR1 and CDR2: LNHDA and SQIVND (reference sequence). V was cut by 9 bases and J by 3 bases, with 15 bases left in between. The CDR3 totals 14 residues. CDR3 sequence (DNA): TGTGCCAGCTGGAGGGTCGGGTCCAATCAGCCCCAGCATTTT. It yields the protein CASWRVGSNQPQHF.

This sequence joins TRBV9 and TRBJ1-5, with D unclear. V lost 3 bases and J lost 11, with 18 bases in between. CDR3 size: 14 residues. Germline V gene sequence: CDR1 SGDLS, CDR2 YYNGEE. The CDR3 bases are TGTGCCAGCAGCGGAGGGCCCGGAGAGTGGTCCCAGCATTTT. Translating it yields CASSGGPGEWSQHF.